This T cell receptor (beta chain) appears in the sequencing data of a study of chemoradiotherapy in HPV16-positive cancers. Sequencing used immunoSEQ multiplex PCR; TCRdb keeps in-frame clones, though not all of them. The table shows about 13,000 clones, with around 85% occurring only once. The CDR3 is 13 amino acids. Germline V gives CDR1 LNHDA, CDR2 SQIVND (reference sequence). V lost 5 bases to trimming and J lost 5 bases, with 12 bases between them. The chain uses TRBV19 and TRBJ1-2; D perhaps matches TRBD1 (6 bases). The starting material was blood, obtained from a patient who underwent chemoradiotherapy. The TCR originated in a human donor with HPV-associated anogenital cancer. The CDR3 reads CASSEKGHYGYTF. DNA for the CDR3: TGTGCCAGTAGTGAGAAGGGACATTATGGCTACACCTTC.